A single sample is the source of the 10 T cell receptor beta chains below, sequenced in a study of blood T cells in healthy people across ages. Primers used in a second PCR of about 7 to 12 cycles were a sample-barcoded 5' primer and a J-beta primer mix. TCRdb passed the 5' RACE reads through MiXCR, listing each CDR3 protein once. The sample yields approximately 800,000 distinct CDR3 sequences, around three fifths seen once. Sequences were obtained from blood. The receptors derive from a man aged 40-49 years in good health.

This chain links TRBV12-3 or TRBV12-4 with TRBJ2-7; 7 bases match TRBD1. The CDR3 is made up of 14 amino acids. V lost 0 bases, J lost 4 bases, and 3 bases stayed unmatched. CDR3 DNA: TGTGCCAGCAGTTTAGCCGACAGGGCATACGAGCAGTACTTC. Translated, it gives CASSLADRAYEQYF.

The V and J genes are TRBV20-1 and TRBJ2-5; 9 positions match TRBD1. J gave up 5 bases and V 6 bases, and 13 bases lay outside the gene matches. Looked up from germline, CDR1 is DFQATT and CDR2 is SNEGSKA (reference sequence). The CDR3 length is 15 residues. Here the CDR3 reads CSALNRGTGRETQYF. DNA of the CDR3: TGCAGTGCCCTAAACAGGGGGACAGGGAGGGAGACCCAGTACTTC.

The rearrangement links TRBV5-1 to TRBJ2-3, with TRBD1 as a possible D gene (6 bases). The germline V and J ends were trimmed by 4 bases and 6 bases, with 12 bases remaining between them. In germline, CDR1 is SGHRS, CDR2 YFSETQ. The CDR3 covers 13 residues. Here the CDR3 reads CASSGTQGDTQYF. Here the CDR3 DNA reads TGCGCCAGCAGCGGAACGCAGGGGGATACGCAGTATTTT.

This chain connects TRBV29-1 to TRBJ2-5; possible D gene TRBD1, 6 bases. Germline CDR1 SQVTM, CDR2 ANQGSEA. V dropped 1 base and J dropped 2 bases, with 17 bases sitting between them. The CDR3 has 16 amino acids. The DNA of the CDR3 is TGCAGCGTTGAAGCCCTCAAGGGGGTCGGACAAGAGACCCAGTACTTC. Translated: CSVEALKGVGQETQYF.

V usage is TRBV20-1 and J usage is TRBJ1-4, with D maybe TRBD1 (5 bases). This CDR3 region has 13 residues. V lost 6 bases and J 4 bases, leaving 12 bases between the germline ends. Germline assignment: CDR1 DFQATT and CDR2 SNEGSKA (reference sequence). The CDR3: CSAKGPRNEKLFF. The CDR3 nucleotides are TGCAGTGCCAAGGGACCGCGTAATGAAAAACTGTTTTTT.

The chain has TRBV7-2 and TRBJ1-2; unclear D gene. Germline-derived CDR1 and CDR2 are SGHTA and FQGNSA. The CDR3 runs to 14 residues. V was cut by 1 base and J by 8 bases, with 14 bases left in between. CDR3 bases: TGTGCCAGCAGCTTAGGTCCAGGTTCTGAAGGCTACACCTTC. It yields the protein CASSLGPGSEGYTF.

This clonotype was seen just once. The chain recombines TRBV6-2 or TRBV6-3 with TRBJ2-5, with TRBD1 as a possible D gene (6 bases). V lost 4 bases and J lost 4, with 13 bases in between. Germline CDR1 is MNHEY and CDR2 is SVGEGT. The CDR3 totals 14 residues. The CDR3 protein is CASSSPGHAETQYF. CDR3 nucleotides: TGTGCCAGCAGTTCCCCGGGACACGCAGAGACCCAGTACTTC.

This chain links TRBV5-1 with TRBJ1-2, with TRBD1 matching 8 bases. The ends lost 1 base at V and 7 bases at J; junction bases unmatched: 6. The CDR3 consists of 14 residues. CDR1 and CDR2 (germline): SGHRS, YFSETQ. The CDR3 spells CASSLWTGSGGYTF. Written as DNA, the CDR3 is TGCGCCAGCAGCTTGTGGACAGGGTCGGGTGGCTACACCTTC.

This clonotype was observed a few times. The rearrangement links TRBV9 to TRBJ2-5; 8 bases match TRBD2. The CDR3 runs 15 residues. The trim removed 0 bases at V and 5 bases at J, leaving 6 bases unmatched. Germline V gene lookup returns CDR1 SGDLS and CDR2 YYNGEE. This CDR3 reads CASSVGDSGEETQYF. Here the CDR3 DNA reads TGTGCCAGCAGCGTAGGGGATAGCGGGGAGGAGACCCAGTACTTC.

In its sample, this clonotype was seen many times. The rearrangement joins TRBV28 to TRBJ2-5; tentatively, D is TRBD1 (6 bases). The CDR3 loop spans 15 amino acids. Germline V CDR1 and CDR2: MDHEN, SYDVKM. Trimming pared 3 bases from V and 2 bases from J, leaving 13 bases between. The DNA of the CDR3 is TGTGCCAGCAGTTTGGCAGGGGTGGGACAAGAGACCCAGTACTTC. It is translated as CASSLAGVGQETQYF.